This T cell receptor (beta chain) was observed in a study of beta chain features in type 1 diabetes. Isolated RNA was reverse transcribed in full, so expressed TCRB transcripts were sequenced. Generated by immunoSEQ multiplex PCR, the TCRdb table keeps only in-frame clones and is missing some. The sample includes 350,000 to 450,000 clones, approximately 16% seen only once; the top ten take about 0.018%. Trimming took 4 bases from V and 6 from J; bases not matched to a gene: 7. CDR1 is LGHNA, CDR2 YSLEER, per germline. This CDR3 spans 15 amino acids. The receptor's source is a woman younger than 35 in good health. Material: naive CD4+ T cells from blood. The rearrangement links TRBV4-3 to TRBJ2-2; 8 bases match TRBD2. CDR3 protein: CASSLSGRIAGELFF. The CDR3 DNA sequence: TGCGCCAGCAGCCTGAGCGGGAGAATAGCCGGGGAGCTGTTTTTT.